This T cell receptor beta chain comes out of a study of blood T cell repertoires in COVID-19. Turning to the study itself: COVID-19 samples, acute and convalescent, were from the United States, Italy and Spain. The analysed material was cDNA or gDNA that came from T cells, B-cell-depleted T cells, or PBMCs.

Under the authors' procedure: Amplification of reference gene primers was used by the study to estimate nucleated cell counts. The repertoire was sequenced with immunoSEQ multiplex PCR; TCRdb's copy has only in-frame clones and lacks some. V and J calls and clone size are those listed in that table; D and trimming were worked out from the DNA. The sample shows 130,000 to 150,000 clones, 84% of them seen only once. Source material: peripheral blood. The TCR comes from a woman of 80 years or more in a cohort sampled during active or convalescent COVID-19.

CDR3 DNA: TGCAGCGTCCGGGACATGAGGGCCACTGAAGCTTTCTTT. Protein: CSVRDMRATEAFF. The V and J genes are TRBV29-1 and TRBJ1-1; the D gene is possibly TRBD1 (6 bases). The V gene lost 6 bases and the J gene lost 4 bases, with 15 bases spanning the gap. This CDR3 spans 13 amino acids. Germline V gene sequence: CDR1 SQVTM, CDR2 ANQGSEA.